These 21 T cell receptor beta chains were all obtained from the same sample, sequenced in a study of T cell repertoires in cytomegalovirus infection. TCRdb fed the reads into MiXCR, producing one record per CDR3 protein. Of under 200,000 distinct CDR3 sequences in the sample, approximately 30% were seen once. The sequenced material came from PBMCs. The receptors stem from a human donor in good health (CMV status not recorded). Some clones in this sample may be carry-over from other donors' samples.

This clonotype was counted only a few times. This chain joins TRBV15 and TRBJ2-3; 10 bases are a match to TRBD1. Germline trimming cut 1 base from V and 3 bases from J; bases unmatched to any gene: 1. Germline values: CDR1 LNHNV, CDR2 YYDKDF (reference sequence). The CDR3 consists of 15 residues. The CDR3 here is CATSRGTGGTDTQYF. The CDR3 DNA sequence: TGTGCCACCAGCAGAGGGACAGGGGGTACAGATACGCAGTATTTT.

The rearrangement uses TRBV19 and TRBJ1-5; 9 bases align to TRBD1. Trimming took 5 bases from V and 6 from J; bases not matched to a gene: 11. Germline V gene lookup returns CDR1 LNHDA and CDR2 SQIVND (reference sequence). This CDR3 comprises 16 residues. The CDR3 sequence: CASSGGQGGSAQPQHF. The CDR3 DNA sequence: TGTGCCAGTAGTGGGGGACAGGGAGGATCAGCTCAGCCCCAGCATTTT.

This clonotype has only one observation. The CDR3 DNA reads TGTGCTAGCGAGGGACAGGGCTACACTGAAGCTTTCTTT. It translates to CASEGQGYTEAFF. The chain employs TRBV2 and TRBJ1-1; 9 positions match TRBD1. CDR3 length: 13 residues. Per the germline V gene, CDR1 is SNHLY and CDR2 is FYNNEI. Based on the CDR3 plus reference TRBV2 and TRBJ1-1, the full variable domain is EPEVTQTPSHQVTQMGQEVILRCVPISNHLYFYWYRQILGQKVEFLVSFYNNEISEKSEIFDDQFSVERPDGSNFTLKIRSTKLEDSAMYFCASEGQGYTEAFFGQGTRLTVV.

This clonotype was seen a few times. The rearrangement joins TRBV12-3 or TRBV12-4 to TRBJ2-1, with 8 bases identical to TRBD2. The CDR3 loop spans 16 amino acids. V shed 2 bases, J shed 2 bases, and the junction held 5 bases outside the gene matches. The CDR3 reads CASSLFGSGAYNEQFF. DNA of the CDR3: TGTGCCAGCAGTTTATTTGGTAGCGGGGCCTACAATGAGCAGTTCTTC.

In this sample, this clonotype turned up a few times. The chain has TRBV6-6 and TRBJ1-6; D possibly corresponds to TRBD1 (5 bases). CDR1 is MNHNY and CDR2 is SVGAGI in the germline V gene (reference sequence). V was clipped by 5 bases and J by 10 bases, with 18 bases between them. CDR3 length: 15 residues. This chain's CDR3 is CASSVLTGGESPLHF. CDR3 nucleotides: TGTGCCAGCAGTGTCCTTACCGGGGGGGAATCACCCCTCCACTTT.

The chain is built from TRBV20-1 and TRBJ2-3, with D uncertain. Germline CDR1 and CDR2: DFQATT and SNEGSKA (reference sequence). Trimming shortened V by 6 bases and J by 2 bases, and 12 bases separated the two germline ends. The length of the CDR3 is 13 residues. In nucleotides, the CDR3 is TGCAGTGCCAGGCAGGCAGTCACAGATACGCAGTATTTT. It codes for CSARQAVTDTQYF.

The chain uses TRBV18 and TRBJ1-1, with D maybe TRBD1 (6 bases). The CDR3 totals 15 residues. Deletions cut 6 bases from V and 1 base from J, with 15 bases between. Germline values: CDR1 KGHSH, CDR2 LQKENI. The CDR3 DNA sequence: TGTGCCAGCTCGCCCCAGGGGTATTCGAACACTGAAGCTTTCTTT. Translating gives CASSPQGYSNTEAFF.

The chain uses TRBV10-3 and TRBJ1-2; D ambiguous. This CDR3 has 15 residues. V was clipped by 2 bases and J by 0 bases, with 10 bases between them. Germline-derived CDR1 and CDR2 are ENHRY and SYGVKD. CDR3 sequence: CAISELVGSNYGYTF. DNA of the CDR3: TGTGCCATCAGTGAGCTGGTCGGTTCTAACTATGGCTACACCTTC.

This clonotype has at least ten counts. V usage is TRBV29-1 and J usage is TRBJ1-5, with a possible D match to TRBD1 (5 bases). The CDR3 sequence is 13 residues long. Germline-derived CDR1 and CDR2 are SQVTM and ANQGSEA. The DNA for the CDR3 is TGCAGTGCCGGGACGGGCAGCAATCAGCCCCAGCATTTT. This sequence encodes CSAGTGSNQPQHF.

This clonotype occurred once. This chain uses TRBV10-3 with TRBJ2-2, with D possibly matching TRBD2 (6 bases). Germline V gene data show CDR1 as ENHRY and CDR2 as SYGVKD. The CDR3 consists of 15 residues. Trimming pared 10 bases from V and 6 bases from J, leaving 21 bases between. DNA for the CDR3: TGTGCCACCGGAAGGGACGGAGGGCATGCCGGGGAGCTGTTTTTT. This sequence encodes CATGRDGGHAGELFF.

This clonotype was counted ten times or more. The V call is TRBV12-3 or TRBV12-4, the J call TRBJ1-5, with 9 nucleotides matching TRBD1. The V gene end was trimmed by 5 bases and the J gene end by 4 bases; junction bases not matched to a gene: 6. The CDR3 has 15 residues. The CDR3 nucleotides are TGTGCCAGCAGTAGCGGACAGGGGTGGAATCAGCCCCAGCATTTT. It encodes CASSSGQGWNQPQHF.

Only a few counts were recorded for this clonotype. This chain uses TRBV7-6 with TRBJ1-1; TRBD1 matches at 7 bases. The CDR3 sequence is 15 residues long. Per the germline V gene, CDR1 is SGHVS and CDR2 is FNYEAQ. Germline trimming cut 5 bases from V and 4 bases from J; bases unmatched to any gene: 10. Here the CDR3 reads CASSTTAGGGTEAFF. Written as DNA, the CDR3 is TGTGCCAGCAGCACCACGGCAGGGGGAGGCACTGAAGCTTTCTTT.

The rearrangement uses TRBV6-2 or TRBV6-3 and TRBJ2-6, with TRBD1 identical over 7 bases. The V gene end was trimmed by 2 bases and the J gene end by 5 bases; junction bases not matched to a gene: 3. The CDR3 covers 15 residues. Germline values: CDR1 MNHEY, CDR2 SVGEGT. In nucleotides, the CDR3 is TGTGCCAGCAGTTACCAGACAGGGAGGGCCAACGTCCTGACTTTC. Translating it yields CASSYQTGRANVLTF.

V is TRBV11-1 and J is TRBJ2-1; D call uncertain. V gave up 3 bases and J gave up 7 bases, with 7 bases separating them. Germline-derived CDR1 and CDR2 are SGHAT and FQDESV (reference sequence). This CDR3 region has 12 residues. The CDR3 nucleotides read TGTGCCAGCAGCTTCGAGACTAATGAGCAGTTCTTC. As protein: CASSFETNEQFF.

CDR3 in DNA: TGTGCCAGCAGCTTAAATCCCCTCTCCTTCCGGACCCAGTACTTC. Translation gives CASSLNPLSFRTQYF. The chain has TRBV7-8 and TRBJ2-5; D not certain. The CDR3 runs to 15 residues. Germline CDR1 and CDR2: SGHVS and FQNEAQ. Between the trimmed V and J ends, which lost 2 bases and 7 bases, there was a span of 17 bases.

CDR3 region: CASRVGAYSNQPQHF. CDR3 DNA: TGTGCCAGCAGGGTTGGGGCCTATAGCAATCAGCCCCAGCATTTT. The J gene is TRBJ1-5, the V gene TRBV6-1; D may be TRBD1 (5 bases). V shed 6 bases and J shed 0 bases, with 12 bases lying between them. Germline lookup yields CDR1 MNHNS and CDR2 SASEGT. The CDR3 totals 15 residues.

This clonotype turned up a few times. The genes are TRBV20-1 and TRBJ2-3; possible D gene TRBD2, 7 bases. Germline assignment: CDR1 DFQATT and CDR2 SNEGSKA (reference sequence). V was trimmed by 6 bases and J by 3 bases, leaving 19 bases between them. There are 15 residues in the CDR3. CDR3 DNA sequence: TGCAGTGCAACGGGCGGGGGCGCCGTGACAGATACGCAGTATTTT. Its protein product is CSATGGGAVTDTQYF.

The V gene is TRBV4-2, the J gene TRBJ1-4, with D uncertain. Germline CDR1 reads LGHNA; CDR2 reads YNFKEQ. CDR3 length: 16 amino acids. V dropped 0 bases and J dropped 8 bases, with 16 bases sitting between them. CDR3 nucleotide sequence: TGTGCCAGCAGCCAAGATCCCATGAAAACCTCGGAAAAACTGTTTTTT. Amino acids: CASSQDPMKTSEKLFF.

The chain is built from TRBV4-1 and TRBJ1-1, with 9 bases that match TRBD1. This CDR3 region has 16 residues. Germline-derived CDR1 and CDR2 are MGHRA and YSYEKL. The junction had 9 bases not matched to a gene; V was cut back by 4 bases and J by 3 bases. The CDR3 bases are TGCGCCAGCAGCCTAAATACGGGGACAGGGTACACTGAAGCTTTCTTT. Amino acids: CASSLNTGTGYTEAFF.

The CDR3 coding sequence is TGCGCCAGCAGTTACTGGACAGGGTCCCTCTCCTACGAGCAGTACTTC. Protein product: CASSYWTGSLSYEQYF. The rearrangement joins TRBV5-1 to TRBJ2-7, with 8 bases fitting TRBD1. The CDR3 has 16 residues. Trimming removed 5 bases from V and 0 bases from J; junction bases left unmatched: 10. CDR1 and CDR2 from the germline V gene are SGHRS and YFSETQ.

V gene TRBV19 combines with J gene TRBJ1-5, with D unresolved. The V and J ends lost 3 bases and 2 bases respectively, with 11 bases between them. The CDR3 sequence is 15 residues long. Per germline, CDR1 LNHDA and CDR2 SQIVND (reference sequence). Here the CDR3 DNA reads TGTGCCAGTAGTATGGGGAGGGTTGGCAATCAGCCCCAGCATTTT. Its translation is CASSMGRVGNQPQHF.